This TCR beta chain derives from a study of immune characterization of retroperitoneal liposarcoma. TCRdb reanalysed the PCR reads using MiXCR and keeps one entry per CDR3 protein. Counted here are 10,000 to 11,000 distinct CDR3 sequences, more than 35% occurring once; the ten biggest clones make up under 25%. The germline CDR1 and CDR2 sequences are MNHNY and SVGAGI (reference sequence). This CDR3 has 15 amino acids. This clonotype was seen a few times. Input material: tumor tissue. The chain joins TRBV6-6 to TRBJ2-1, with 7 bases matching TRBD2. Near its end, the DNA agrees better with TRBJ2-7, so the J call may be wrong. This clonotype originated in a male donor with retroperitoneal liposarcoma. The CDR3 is CASSYGGSSYNEQYF. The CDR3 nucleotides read TGTGCCAGCAGTTACGGCGGGAGCTCCTACAATGAGCAGTACTTC.